This TCR beta chain comes out of a study of blood T cell repertoires in COVID-19. The overall study: From the United States, Italy and Spain came samples of acute and convalescent COVID-19.

V shed 0 bases and J 5 bases; nucleotides not matched to a gene: 10. The CDR3 length is 17 residues. In germline, CDR1 is SGHKS, CDR2 YYEKEE (reference sequence). The method was immunoSEQ multiplex PCR; TCRdb's version includes in-frame clones alone and lacks a portion of them. The table includes some 87,000 clones, approximately 90% detected once. This TCR was recovered from a human donor with COVID-19, enrolled during active disease. The donor label of this sample is uncertain. Sequencing was performed on peripheral blood. The chain is built from TRBV5-5 and TRBJ1-4; TRBD1 matches 7 bases. The DNA of the CDR3 is TGTGCCAGCAGCTTGGAATTGAGGGGGCGTGTGAATGAAAAACTGTTTTTT. Its translation is CASSLELRGRVNEKLFF. Full variable domain (outside the CDR3, taken from reference TRBV5-5 and TRBJ1-4): DAGVTQSPTHLIKTRGQQVTLRCSPISGHKSVSWYQQVLGQGPQFIFQYYEKEERGRGNFPDRFSARQFPNYSSELNVNALLLGDSALYLCASSLELRGRVNEKLFFGSGTQLSVL.